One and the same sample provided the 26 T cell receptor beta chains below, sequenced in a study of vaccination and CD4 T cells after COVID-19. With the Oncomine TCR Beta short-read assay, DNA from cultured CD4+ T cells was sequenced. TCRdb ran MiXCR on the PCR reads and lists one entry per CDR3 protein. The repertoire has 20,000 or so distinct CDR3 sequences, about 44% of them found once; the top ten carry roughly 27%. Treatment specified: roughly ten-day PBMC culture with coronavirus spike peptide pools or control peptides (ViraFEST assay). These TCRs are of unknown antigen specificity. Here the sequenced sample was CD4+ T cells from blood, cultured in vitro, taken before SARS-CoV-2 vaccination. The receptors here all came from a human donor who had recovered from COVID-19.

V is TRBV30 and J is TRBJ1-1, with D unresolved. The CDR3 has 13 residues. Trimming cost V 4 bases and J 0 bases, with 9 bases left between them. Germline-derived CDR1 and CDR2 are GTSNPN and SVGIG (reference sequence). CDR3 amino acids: CAWIPTMNTEAFF. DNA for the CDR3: TGTGCCTGGATTCCGACGATGAACACTGAAGCTTTCTTT.

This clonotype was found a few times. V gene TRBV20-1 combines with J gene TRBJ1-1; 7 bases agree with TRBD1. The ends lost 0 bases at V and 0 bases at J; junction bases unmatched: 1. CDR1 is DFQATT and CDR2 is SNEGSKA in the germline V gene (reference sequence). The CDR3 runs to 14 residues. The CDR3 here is CSAREGQLNTEAFF. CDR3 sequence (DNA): TGCAGTGCTAGAGAGGGACAGCTGAACACTGAAGCTTTCTTT.

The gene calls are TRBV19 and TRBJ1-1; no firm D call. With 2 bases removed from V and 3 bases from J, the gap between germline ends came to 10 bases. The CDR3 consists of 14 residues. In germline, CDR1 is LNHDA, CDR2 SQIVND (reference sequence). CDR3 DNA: TGTGCCAGTAGTATAACTTCAGGAGACACTGAAGCTTTCTTT. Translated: CASSITSGDTEAFF. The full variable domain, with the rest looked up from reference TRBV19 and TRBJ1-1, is DGGITQSPKYLFRKEGQNVTLSCEQNLNHDAMYWYRQDPGQGLRLIYYSQIVNDFQKGDIAEGYSVSREKKESFPLTVTSAQKNPTAFYLCASSITSGDTEAFFGQGTRLTVV.

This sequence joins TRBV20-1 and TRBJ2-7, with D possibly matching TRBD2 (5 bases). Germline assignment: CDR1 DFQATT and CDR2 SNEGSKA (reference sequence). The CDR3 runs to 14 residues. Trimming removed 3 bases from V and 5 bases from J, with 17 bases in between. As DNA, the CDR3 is TGCAGTGCTAGGGCGGGTTCTAGGCGGGACGAGCAGTACTTC. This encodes CSARAGSRRDEQYF.

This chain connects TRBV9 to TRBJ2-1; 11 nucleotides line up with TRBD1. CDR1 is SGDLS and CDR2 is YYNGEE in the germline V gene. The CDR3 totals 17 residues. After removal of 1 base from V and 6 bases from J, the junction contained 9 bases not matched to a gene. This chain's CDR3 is CASSVPDGQGAGNEQFF. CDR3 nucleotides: TGTGCCAGCAGCGTACCGGACGGACAGGGGGCCGGCAATGAGCAGTTCTTC.

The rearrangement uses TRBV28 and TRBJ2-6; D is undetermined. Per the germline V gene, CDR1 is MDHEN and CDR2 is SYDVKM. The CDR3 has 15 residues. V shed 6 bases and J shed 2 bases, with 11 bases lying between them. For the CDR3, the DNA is TGTGCCAGCAGCCCTTTAAGGACTGGGGCCAACGTCCTGACTTTC. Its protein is CASSPLRTGANVLTF.

The CDR3 DNA is TGTGCCAGCAGCTTTTATGGGACAGACTATGGCTACACCTTC. As protein: CASSFYGTDYGYTF. This sequence joins TRBV7-2 and TRBJ1-2; 7 nucleotides match TRBD1. CDR3 size: 14 residues. Trimming took 3 bases from V and 3 from J; bases not matched to a gene: 4. The V gene's germline CDR1 is SGHTA and CDR2 FQGNSA.

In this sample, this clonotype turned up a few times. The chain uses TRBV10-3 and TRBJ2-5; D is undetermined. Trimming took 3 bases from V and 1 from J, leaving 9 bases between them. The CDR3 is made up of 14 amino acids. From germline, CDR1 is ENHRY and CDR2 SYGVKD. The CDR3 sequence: CAISDSHLQETQYF. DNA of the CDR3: TGTGCCATCAGTGATTCACATCTCCAAGAGACCCAGTACTTC.

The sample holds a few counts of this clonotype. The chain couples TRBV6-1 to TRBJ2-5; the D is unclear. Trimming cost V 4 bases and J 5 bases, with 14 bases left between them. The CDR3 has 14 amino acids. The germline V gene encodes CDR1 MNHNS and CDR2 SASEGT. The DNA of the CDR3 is TGTGCCAGCAGTGGTTCCGGGTCCCTCGAGACCCAGTACTTC. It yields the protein CASSGSGSLETQYF.

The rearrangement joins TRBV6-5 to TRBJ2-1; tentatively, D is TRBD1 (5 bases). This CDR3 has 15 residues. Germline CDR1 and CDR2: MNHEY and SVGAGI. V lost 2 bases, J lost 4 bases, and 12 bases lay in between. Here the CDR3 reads CASSYGQEIYNEQFF. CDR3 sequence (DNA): TGTGCCAGCAGTTACGGACAAGAGATTTACAATGAGCAGTTCTTC.

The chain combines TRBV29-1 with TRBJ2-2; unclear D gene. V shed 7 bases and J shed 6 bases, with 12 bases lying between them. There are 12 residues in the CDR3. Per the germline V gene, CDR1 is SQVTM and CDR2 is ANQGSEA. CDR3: CSAARISGELFF. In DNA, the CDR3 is TGCAGCGCCGCTAGGATCTCCGGGGAGCTGTTTTTT.

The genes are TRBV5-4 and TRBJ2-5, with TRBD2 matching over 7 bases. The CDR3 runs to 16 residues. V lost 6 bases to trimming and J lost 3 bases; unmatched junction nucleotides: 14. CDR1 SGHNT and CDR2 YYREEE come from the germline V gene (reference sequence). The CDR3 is CASTAPGTTKKETQYF. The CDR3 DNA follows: TGTGCCAGCACCGCTCCCGGGACTACCAAAAAAGAGACCCAGTACTTC.

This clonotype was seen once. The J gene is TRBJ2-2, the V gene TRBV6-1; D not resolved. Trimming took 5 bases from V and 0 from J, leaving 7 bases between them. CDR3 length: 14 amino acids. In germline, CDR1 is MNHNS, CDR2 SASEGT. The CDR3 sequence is CASSTRANTGELFF. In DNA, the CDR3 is TGTGCCAGCAGTACCAGAGCGAACACCGGGGAGCTGTTTTTT.

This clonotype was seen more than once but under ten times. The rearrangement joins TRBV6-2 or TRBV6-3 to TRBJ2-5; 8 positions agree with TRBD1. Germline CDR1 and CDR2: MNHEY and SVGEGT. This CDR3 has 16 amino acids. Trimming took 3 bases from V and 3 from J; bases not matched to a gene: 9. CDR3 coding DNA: TGTGCCAGCAGTTATCATGGGACAGGATACGAAGAGACCCAGTACTTC. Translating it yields CASSYHGTGYEETQYF.

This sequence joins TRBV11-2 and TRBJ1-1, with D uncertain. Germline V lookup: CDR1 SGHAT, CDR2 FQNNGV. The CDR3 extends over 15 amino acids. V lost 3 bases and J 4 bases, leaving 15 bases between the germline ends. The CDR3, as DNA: TGTGCCAGCAGCTTCGTGGGGAGGTCCGGCACTGAAGCTTTCTTT. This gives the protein CASSFVGRSGTEAFF.

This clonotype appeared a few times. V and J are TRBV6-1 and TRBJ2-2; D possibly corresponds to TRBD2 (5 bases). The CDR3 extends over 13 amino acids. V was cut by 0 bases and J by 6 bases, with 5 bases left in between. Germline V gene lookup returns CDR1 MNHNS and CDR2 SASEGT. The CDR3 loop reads CASSEARAGELFF. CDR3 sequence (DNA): TGTGCCAGCAGTGAAGCGAGGGCCGGGGAGCTGTTTTTT.

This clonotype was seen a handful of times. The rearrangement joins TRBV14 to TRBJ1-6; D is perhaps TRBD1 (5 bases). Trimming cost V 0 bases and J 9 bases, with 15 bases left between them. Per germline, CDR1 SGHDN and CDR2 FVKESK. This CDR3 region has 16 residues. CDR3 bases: TGTGCCAGCAGCCAAGATCGGTGGCAGGGCGGTTCACCCCTCCACTTT. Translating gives CASSQDRWQGGSPLHF.

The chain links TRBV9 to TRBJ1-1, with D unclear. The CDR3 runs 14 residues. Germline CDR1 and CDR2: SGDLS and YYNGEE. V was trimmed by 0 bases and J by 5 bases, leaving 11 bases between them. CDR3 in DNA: TGTGCCAGCAGCGTAGACGTTACGGGGACTGAAGCTTTCTTT. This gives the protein CASSVDVTGTEAFF.

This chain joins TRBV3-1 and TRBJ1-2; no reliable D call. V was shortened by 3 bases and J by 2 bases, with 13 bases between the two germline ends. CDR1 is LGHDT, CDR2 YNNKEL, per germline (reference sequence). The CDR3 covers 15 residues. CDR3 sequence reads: CASSQSRRRNYGYTF. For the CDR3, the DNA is TGTGCCAGCAGCCAGAGTAGGAGACGGAACTATGGCTACACCTTC.

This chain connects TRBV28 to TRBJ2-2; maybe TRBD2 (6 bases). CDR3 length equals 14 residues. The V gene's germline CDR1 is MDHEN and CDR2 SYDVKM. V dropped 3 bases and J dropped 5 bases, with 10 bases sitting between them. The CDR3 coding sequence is TGTGCCAGCAGTTTGTGGGGAGGAACCGGGGAGCTGTTTTTT. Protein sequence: CASSLWGGTGELFF.

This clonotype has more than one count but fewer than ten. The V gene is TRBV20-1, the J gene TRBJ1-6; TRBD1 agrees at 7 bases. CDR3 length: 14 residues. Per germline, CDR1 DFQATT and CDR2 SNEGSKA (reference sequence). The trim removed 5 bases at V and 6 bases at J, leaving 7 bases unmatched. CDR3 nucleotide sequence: TGCAGTGCTGGACGACAGGGCCGTAATTCACCCCTCCACTTT. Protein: CSAGRQGRNSPLHF.

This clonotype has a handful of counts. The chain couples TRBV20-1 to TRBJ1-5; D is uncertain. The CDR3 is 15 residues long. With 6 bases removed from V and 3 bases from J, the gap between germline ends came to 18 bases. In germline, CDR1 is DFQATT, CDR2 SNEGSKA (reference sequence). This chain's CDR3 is CSAVPAQVPNQPQHF. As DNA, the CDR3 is TGCAGTGCCGTTCCGGCGCAGGTTCCCAATCAGCCCCAGCATTTT.

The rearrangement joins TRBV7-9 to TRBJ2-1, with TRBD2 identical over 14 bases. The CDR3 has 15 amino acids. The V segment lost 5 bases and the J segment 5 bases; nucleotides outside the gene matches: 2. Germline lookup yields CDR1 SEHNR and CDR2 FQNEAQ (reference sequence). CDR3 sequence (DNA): TGTGCCAGCAGCGCGGGACTAGCGGGAGACAATGAGCAGTTCTTC. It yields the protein CASSAGLAGDNEQFF.

CDR3 in amino acids: CSAPFLSGANVLTF. The CDR3 coding sequence is TGCAGTGCTCCCTTCCTCTCTGGGGCCAACGTCCTGACTTTC. The genes are TRBV20-1 and TRBJ2-6; D is unresolved. Deletions cut 5 bases from V and 0 bases from J, with 8 bases between. Germline CDR1 DFQATT, CDR2 SNEGSKA (reference sequence). This CDR3 comprises 14 residues.

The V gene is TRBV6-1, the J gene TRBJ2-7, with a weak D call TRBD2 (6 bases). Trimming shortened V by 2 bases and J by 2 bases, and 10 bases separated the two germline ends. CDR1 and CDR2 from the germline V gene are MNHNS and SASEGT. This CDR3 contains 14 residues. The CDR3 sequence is CASSELARPYEQYF. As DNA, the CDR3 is TGTGCCAGCAGTGAACTAGCGCGCCCCTACGAGCAGTACTTC.

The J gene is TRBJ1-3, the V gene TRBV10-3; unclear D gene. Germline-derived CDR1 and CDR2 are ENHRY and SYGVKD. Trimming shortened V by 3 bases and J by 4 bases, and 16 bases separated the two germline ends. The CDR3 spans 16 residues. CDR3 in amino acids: CAISDRLPNTGNTIYF. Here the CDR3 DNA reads TGTGCCATCAGTGACCGCCTCCCAAACACGGGAAACACCATATATTTT.